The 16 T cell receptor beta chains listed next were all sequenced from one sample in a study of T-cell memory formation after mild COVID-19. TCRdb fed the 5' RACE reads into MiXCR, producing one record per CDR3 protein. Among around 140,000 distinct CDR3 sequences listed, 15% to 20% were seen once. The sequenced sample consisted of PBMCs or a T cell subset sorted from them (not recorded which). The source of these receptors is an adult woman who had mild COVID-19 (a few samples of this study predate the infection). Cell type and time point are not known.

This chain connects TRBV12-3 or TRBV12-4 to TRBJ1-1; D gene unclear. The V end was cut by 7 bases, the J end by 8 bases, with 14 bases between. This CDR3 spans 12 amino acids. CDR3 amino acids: CASTPGIQEAFF. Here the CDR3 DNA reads TGTGCCAGCACCCCTGGGATACAAGAAGCTTTCTTT.

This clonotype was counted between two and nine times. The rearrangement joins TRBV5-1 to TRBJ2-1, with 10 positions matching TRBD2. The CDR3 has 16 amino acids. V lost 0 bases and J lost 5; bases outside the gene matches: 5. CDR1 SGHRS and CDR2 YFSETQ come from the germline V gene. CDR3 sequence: CASSLATSGKDNEQFF. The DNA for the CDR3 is TGCGCCAGCAGCTTGGCAACTAGCGGGAAAGACAATGAGCAGTTCTTC.

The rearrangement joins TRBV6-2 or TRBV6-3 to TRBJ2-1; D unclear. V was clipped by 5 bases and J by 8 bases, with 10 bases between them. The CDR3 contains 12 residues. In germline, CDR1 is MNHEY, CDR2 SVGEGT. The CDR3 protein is CASSRYEYEQFF. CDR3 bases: TGTGCCAGCAGTCGATACGAGTATGAGCAGTTCTTC.

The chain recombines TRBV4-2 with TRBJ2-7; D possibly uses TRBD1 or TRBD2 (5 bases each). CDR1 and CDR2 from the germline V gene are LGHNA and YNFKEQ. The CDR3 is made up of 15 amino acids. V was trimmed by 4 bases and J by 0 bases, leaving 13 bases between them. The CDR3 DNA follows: TGTGCCAGCAGCCCGGGACGTCTAAGCTCCTACGAGCAGTACTTC. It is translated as CASSPGRLSSYEQYF.

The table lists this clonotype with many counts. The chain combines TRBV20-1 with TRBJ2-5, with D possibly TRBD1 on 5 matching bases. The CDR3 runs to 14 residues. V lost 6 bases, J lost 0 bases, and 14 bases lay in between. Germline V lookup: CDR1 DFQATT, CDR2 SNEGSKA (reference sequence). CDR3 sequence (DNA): TGCAGTGCCCCTAAGGGGCAGAACCAAGAGACCCAGTACTTC. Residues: CSAPKGQNQETQYF.

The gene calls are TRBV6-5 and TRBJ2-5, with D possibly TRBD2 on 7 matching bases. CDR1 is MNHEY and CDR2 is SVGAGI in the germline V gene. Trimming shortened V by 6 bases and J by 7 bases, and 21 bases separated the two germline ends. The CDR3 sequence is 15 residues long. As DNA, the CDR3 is TGTGCCAGCAGCTTGGGGGGGACGGGGGCAACGACCCAGTACTTC. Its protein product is CASSLGGTGATTQYF.

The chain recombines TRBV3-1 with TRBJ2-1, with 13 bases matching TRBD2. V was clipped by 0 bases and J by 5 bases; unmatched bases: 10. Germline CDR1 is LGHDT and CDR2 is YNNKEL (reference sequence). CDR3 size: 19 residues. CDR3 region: CASSQDPVLAGGPNNEQFF. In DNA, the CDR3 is TGTGCCAGCAGCCAAGATCCGGTACTAGCGGGGGGGCCGAACAATGAGCAGTTCTTC.

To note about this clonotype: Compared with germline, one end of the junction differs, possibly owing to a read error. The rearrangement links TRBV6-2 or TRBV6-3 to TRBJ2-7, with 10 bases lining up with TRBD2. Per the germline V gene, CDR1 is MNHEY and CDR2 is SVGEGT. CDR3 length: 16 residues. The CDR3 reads CSSSPPGLALPYEQYF. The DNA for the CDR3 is TGTTCCAGCAGCCCGCCGGGACTAGCGTTACCCTACGAGCAGTACTTC.

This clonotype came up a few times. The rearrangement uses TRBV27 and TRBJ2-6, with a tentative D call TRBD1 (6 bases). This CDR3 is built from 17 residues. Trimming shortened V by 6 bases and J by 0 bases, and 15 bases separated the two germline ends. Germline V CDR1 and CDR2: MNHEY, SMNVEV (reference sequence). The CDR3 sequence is CASSTSQGFSGANVLTF. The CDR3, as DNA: TGTGCCAGCAGCACCTCCCAGGGGTTCTCTGGGGCCAACGTCCTGACTTTC.

CDR3 sequence reads: CASSRGGTGELFF. The CDR3 DNA is TGTGCCAGCAGCCGGGGAGGAACCGGGGAGCTGTTTTTT. The rearrangement joins TRBV6-2 or TRBV6-3 to TRBJ2-2; D perhaps matches TRBD2 (6 bases). The V gene's germline CDR1 is MNHEY and CDR2 SVGEGT. This CDR3 is built from 13 residues. V gave up 6 bases and J gave up 5 bases, with 10 bases separating them.

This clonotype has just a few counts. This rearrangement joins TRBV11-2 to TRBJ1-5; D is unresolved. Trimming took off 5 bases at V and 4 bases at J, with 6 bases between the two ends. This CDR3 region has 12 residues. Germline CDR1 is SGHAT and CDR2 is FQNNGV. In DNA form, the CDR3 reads TGTGCCAGCAGCACTCTTAATCAGCCCCAGCATTTT. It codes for CASSTLNQPQHF.

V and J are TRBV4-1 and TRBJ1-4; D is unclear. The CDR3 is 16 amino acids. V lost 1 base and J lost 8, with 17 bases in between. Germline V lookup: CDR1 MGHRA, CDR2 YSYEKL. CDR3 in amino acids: CASSQGGYGTVEKLFF. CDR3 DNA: TGCGCCAGCAGCCAAGGAGGGTACGGCACGGTGGAAAAACTGTTTTTT.

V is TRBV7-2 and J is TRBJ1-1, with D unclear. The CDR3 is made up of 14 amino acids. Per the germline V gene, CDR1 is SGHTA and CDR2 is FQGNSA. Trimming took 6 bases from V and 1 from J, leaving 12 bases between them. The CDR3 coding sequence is TGTGCCAGCAGACTAGGACGGAAGAACACTGAAGCTTTCTTT. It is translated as CASRLGRKNTEAFF.

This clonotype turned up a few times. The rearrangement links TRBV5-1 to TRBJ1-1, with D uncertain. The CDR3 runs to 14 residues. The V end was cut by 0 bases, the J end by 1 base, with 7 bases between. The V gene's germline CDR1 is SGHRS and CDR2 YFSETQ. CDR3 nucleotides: TGCGCCAGCAGCTTGGAACAGAAGAACACTGAAGCTTTCTTT. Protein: CASSLEQKNTEAFF. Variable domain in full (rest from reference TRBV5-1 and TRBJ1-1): KAGVTQTPRYLIKTRGQQVTLSCSPISGHRSVSWYQQTPGQGLQFLFEYFSETQRNKGNFPGRFSGRQFSNSRSEMNVSTLELGDSALYLCASSLEQKNTEAFFGQGTRLTVV.

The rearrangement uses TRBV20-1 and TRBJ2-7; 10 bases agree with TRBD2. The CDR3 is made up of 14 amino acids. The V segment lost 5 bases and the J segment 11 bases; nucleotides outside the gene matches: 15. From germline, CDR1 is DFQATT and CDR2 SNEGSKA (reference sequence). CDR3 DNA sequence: TGCAGTGCTGCTAACAAAGGACTAGCGGTTAAAGAGTACTTC. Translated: CSAANKGLAVKEYF.

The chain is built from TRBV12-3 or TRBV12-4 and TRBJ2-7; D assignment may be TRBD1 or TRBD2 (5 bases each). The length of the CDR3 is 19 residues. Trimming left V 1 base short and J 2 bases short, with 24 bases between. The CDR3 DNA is TGTGCCAGCAGTTTAGGCCGGGACCCCACCACCCCCTTTACCTACGAGCAGTACTTC. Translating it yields CASSLGRDPTTPFTYEQYF.